These T cell receptor beta chains were read from a single sample in a study of blood T cell repertoires in COVID-19. Assay used: immunoSEQ multiplex PCR; TCRdb lists only in-frame clones, some missing. The table shows about 210,000 clones, with roughly nine tenths occurring only once. Specimen: peripheral blood. Every receptor here comes from a man between 65 and 79 years old with acute or convalescent COVID-19. CDR3s include the opening cysteine and the closing phenylalanine or tryptophan. A D gene is named only where the DNA matches it firmly.

>TRBV7-3|TRBD1|TRBJ1-2
CASSPNPGQGKGYTF
>TRBV5-4|TRBD2|TRBJ2-1
CASSSGGTSANNEQFF
>TRBV29-1|NA|TRBJ1-2
CSVVTDTSYGYTF
>TRBV2|NA|TRBJ1-4
CASMEAYNEKLFF
>TRBV6-5|NA|TRBJ2-5
CASSYSLGAGQETQYF
>TRBV5-1|NA|TRBJ1-5
CASSLGAGGNQPQHF
>TRBV28|TRBD1|TRBJ2-5
CASSLPGTGGQETQYF
>TRBV2|TRBD2|TRBJ2-1
CASSVEGGDYNEQFF
>TRBV6-5|NA|TRBJ1-6
CASSYSRDYNSPLHF
>TRBV19|TRBD2|TRBJ2-7
CASSVDPYLAGVPEQYF
>TRBV5-1|TRBD1|TRBJ2-2
CASSGVDRTNTGELFF
>TRBV28|NA|TRBJ1-5
CASSQPEGGASQPQHF
>TRBV5-1|TRBD1|TRBJ1-4
CASSLGQGARSEKLFF
>TRBV5-4|NA|TRBJ1-4
CASSQGGGGANEKLFF
>TRBV5-1|TRBD2|TRBJ2-7
CASSSWTTGTRGNEQYF
>TRBV10-3|TRBD1|TRBJ1-1
CAISESDRGLDTEAFF
>TRBV19|TRBD1|TRBJ2-3
CASSKTGTGGLGKTDTQYF
>TRBV12-3/TRBV12-4|NA|TRBJ2-1
CASSFIYNEQFF
>TRBV7-9|NA|TRBJ2-3
CASSFSSADTQYF
>TRBV7-2|NA|TRBJ1-1
CASSAVSGHEAFF
>TRBV7-3|TRBD2|TRBJ2-5
CASSLAGARETQYF
>TRBV7-3|TRBD2|TRBJ2-3
CASSPQPTSGGTDTQYF
>TRBV4-3|TRBD1|TRBJ1-1
CASSQDPGQVGGAFF
>TRBV4-3|NA|TRBJ2-1
CASSQVIQGETIF
>TRBV3-1/TRBV3-2|TRBD2|TRBJ2-2
CASSKTSGVNTGELFF
>TRBV28|NA|TRBJ2-2
CASKYGGRDTGELFF
>TRBV12-3/TRBV12-4|NA|TRBJ1-1
CASSFQMNTEAFF
>TRBV11-2|NA|TRBJ2-7
CASSFGSSYEQYF
>TRBV10-1|NA|TRBJ1-5
CAMTTIQHF
>TRBV7-9|NA|TRBJ2-7
CASSLDSGDEQYF
>TRBV7-2|NA|TRBJ2-3
CASMPGLNTDTQYF
>TRBV19|TRBD1|TRBJ1-2
CASTQGRGEVSYGYTF
>TRBV2|NA|TRBJ1-1
CASSERQLNTEAFF
>TRBV7-2|TRBD2|TRBJ2-3
CASAGGGNTDTQYF
>TRBV7-6|TRBD2|TRBJ2-1
CASSPQLALDNEQFF
>TRBV6-5|NA|TRBJ1-1
CASRGGLSNTEAFF
>TRBV2|TRBD1|TRBJ1-5
CASRQGASNQPQHF
>TRBV5-5|NA|TRBJ1-2
CASSFGREGYTF
>TRBV3-1/TRBV3-2|NA|TRBJ1-2
CASSQDSTILYYGYTF
>TRBV10-2|TRBD1|TRBJ1-1
CASTRQGLTEAFF
>TRBV5-6|TRBD1|TRBJ2-5
CASTPAGTGDPMEYF
>TRBV28|TRBD1|TRBJ1-2
CASSLRGQGYGYTF
>TRBV6-4|NA|TRBJ2-2
CASGREMNTGELFF
>TRBV3-1/TRBV3-2|TRBD1|TRBJ2-7
CASSQGLDRAVYF
>TRBV6-5|TRBD1|TRBJ2-5
CASSTRTGGGETQYF
>TRBV19|NA|TRBJ1-2
CASRDSRRANYGYTF
>TRBV14|NA|TRBJ1-1
CASSRAGGNTEAFF
>TRBV7-6|NA|TRBJ1-2
CASTQSPTDGNGYTF
>TRBV6-6|TRBD2|TRBJ2-2
CASRGLAGGNTGELFF
>TRBV6-5|NA|TRBJ1-1
CASSYSRTARGTEAFF
>TRBV6-6|TRBD1|TRBJ1-2
CASSYGTANYGYTF
>TRBV7-2|TRBD2|TRBJ2-7
CASSLVLAGGPTSSNF
>TRBV11-2|TRBD1|TRBJ1-2
CASSDRGFSSEGYTF